Listed below are T cell receptor beta chains from one sample, sequenced in a study of PD-L1 blockade in urothelial cancer. The table came from immunoSEQ multiplex PCR; TCRdb's copy has only in-frame clones and leaves some out. The data show approximately 40,000 clones, about 88% seen once. The source was PBMCs, collected around atezolizumab (anti-PD-L1) treatment. Every receptor here comes from a man aged 55 to 69 with urothelial cancer. The CDR3 runs from the conserved cysteine through the conserved F or W. The D gene is left open where the match is weak. The listing skips clone size in some rows; elsewhere it reads once, few, many or a size class.

d_call,j_call,clone_size,v_call,cdr3_nt,cdr3_aa
TRBD2,TRBJ2-1,-,TRBV27,TGTGCCAGCAGTTTATCTAGCGGGAGCTACAATGAGCAGTTCTTC,CASSLSSGSYNEQFF
TRBD1,TRBJ1-6,once,TRBV5-1,TGCGCCAGCAGCCCAGGACAGGGTTGGGATTCACCCCTCCACTTT,CASSPGQGWDSPLHF
-,TRBJ1-2,-,TRBV30,TGTGCCTGGAGTGTACGCCGAGGGAGCGATGGCTACACCTTC,CAWSVRRGSDGYTF
-,TRBJ2-7,-,TRBV2,TGTGCCAGCAGTGAAGGGGGGCCCGCCAGGGGATTTCACGAGCAGTACTTC,CASSEGGPARGFHEQYF
-,TRBJ1-2,-,TRBV19,TGTGCCAGTGTAACCACGGGGGGCGTTGACTATGGCTACACCTTC,CASVTTGGVDYGYTF
TRBD2,TRBJ2-1,-,TRBV10-3,TGTGCCTCCGATAGCGGGACCTACAATGAGCAGTTCTTC,CASDSGTYNEQFF
TRBD1,TRBJ2-1,-,TRBV6-1,TGTGCCAGCAGTGAGAAAGGGGGCTTCTACAATGAGCAGTTCTTC,CASSEKGGFYNEQFF
-,TRBJ2-5,once,TRBV11-2,TGTGCCAGCAGCCCAGCGAGATCGGGGACCCAGTACTTC,CASSPARSGTQYF
TRBD1,TRBJ2-7,once,TRBV29-1,TGCAGCGTTAGGGGGCCAGGGGCGTCGGAGGAGCAGTACTTC,CSVRGPGASEEQYF
-,TRBJ1-2,-,TRBV19,TGTGCCAGTAGTTCCCGAACCGGCAGGGGCGAAGGCTATGGCTACACCTTC,CASSSRTGRGEGYGYTF
TRBD2,TRBJ2-5,-,TRBV7-9,TGTGCCAGCAGCTTAAATGGGGAGGGTGAGACCCAGTACTTC,CASSLNGEGETQYF
-,TRBJ1-2,-,TRBV29-1,TGCAGCGTTGTCAGGGGAGATTATGGCTACACCTTC,CSVVRGDYGYTF
TRBD1,TRBJ1-2,-,TRBV19,TGTGCCAGTAGTATAGGACAGGGCTTGGATGGCTACACCTTC,CASSIGQGLDGYTF
-,TRBJ2-3,-,TRBV4-2,TGTGCCAGCAGCCAAGAAGGGGGGACTACCACAGATACGCAGTATTTT,CASSQEGGTTTDTQYF
TRBD1,TRBJ2-4,-,TRBV11-2,TGTGCCAGCAGCTTAGATTCAGGGGGCGCGGGTCAGACCAAAAACATTCAGTACTTC,CASSLDSGGAGQTKNIQYF
TRBD1,TRBJ1-1,once,TRBV2,TGTGCCAGCAATAGGGACAGGGGTTACACTGAAGCTTTCTTT,CASNRDRGYTEAFF
TRBD1,TRBJ2-7,-,TRBV6-5,TGTGCCAGCAATACGGGACAGACAAGCTACGAGCAGTACTTC,CASNTGQTSYEQYF
TRBD1,TRBJ1-5,-,TRBV19,TGTGCCAGTCGGACAGGAAGCAATCAGCCCCAGCATTTT,CASRTGSNQPQHF
TRBD2,TRBJ2-1,-,TRBV19,TGTGCCAGTACGGGAGCGGGGGGGAGCTCCTACAATGAGCAGTTCTTC,CASTGAGGSSYNEQFF
TRBD1,TRBJ1-5,-,TRBV30,TGTGCCTGGAGTGACACACAGGGGGCCAGTCAGCCCCAGCATTTT,CAWSDTQGASQPQHF
-,TRBJ1-2,-,TRBV5-8,TGTGCCAGCAGCTTCATGAACTATGGCTACACCTTC,CASSFMNYGYTF
-,TRBJ1-4,-,TRBV14,TGTGCCAGCAGCCAACAGGGGTTCGGCGAAAAACTGTTTTTT,CASSQQGFGEKLFF
TRBD1,TRBJ2-7,-,TRBV7-8,TGTGCCAGCAGCTTATCACAGGGGACCGGCGAGCAGTACTTC,CASSLSQGTGEQYF
TRBD2,TRBJ2-7,-,TRBV5-6,TGTGCCAGCAGCTCCTCCGGGACTAAGTCCTCCTACGAGCAGTACTTC,CASSSSGTKSSYEQYF
TRBD1,TRBJ1-2,-,TRBV7-8,TGTGCCAGCAGCCACTCGACAGGGCGGTATGGCTACACCTTC,CASSHSTGRYGYTF
-,TRBJ1-2,-,TRBV2,TGTGCCAGCAGTGTTAGTGGCTACACCTTC,CASSVSGYTF
-,TRBJ1-5,-,TRBV7-8,TGTGCCAGCAGCCTATTCGGTCAGCCCCAGCATTTT,CASSLFGQPQHF
TRBD1,TRBJ1-1,-,TRBV6-6,TGTGCCAGCAGATCCCGGGACAGGGGAACTTCAGCTTTCTTT,CASRSRDRGTSAFF
-,TRBJ1-6,-,TRBV11-3,TGTGCCAGCAGTCGGGAAAATTCACCCCTCCACTTT,CASSRENSPLHF
TRBD1,TRBJ2-7,-,TRBV14,TGTGCCAGCAGCCACCTGACAGGGGGGGAATCCTACGAGCAGTACTTC,CASSHLTGGESYEQYF
-,TRBJ1-1,once,TRBV10-3,TGTGCCATCAGCCCAGGACTAAACACTGAAGCTTTCTTT,CAISPGLNTEAFF
-,TRBJ1-5,-,TRBV2,TGTGCCAGCAGGGGAGGTATTTCTAGCAATCAGCCCCAGCATTTT,CASRGGISSNQPQHF
TRBD2,TRBJ2-3,-,TRBV18,TGTGCCAGCTCACCAGGGACTAGCGGGAGCACAGATACGCAGTATTTT,CASSPGTSGSTDTQYF
TRBD1,TRBJ2-7,-,TRBV5-6,TGTGCCAGCAGCTTGACACCACCGTGGGACAGGTTCTCCTACGAGCAGTACTTC,CASSLTPPWDRFSYEQYF
-,TRBJ2-1,-,TRBV5-1,TGCGCCAGCAGCAGAGATTTCTCCTACAATGAGCAGTTCTTC,CASSRDFSYNEQFF
-,TRBJ1-1,-,TRBV5-1,TGCGCCAGCAGCTTGTTTTCAGGGGCTGGGACTGAAGCTTTCTTT,CASSLFSGAGTEAFF
TRBD1,TRBJ1-2,-,TRBV5-6,TGTGCCAGCAGCATAAGAGGACAGGGGAGCTATGGCTACACCTTC,CASSIRGQGSYGYTF
-,TRBJ2-1,-,TRBV12-5,TGTGCTAGTGGTCCCCCCCTAGATGGGTCCAATGAGCAGTTCTTC,CASGPPLDGSNEQFF
-,TRBJ1-5,-,TRBV2,TGTGCCAGCAGTGATGGTGGGCTCGGCATCTATCAGCCCCAGCATTTT,CASSDGGLGIYQPQHF
TRBD1,TRBJ1-6,-,TRBV30,TGTGCCTGGAGAGTCCCAGGGGGTGATAATTCACCCCTCCACTTT,CAWRVPGGDNSPLHF
TRBD2,TRBJ2-5,-,TRBV5-1,TGCGCCAGCAGCCAGACTAGCGTGGGGGAGACCCAGTACTTC,CASSQTSVGETQYF
-,TRBJ2-1,-,TRBV4-1,TGCGCCAGCAAAAGACAGGCCACTATCTCCTACAATGAGCAGTTCTTC,CASKRQATISYNEQFF
TRBD1,TRBJ1-2,once,TRBV7-6,TGTGCCAGCAGTCGGGACAGGACTGGGGCTTCTTACACCTTC,CASSRDRTGASYTF
TRBD2,TRBJ2-1,-,TRBV4-2,TGTGCCAGCAGCATCCGCGGGAGCGGGGGTGCGGACAATGAGCAGTTCTTC,CASSIRGSGGADNEQFF
TRBD2,TRBJ2-3,-,TRBV10-3,TGTGCCATCAGTGAGTCTCGTGTTAACGGGGGGGCTTATACGCAGTATTTT,CAISESRVNGGAYTQYF
-,TRBJ2-6,-,TRBV25-1,TGTGCCAGCAGTGGGGACACGCACTCTACTGGGGCCAACGTCCTGACTTTC,CASSGDTHSTGANVLTF
TRBD1,TRBJ1-6,few,TRBV2,TGTGCCAGCCTGGGACAGGGTGGCTCACCCCTCCACTTT,CASLGQGGSPLHF
-,TRBJ1-5,-,TRBV6-5,TGTGCCAGCACGTCAGATAGCAATCAGCCCCAGCATTTT,CASTSDSNQPQHF